Included here is one T cell receptor (beta chain) sequence, with context. The target of this receptor is not known. Base-call qualities are not available, and no considerably larger clone is one nucleotide away. Reading from cysteine to phenylalanine, the CDR3 counts 19 amino acids. The CDR3 DNA has 57 bases and is translated from base 1. From V the trimming removes 2 bases and from J it removes 2 bases, while the gene matches leave 10 bases of the junction unaccounted for. The germline V gene (reference sequence) yields LNHDA for CDR1 and SQIVND for CDR2. Rearranged CDR3 beta regions were amplified from genomic DNA with multiplex V and J primers using the immunoSEQ TRB Survey service. To keep sequencing depth equal across samples, survey-level depth of up to 500,000 reads per sample was applied. The libraries were purified, combined into pools and sequenced with Illumina technology. The study's own analysis went as follows. immunoSEQ online tools were used for productive clonality, sample overlap, pairwise scatters, CDR3 beta length, V/D/J gene usage and productiveness. Alongside Shannon and Simpson indices, calculated diversity was computed as the number of unique rearrangements divided by total templates, multiplied by 100. Principal component analysis used the R prcomp function and ggbiplot package on Z-score normalized data. Blood-rectal clonal overlap within each subject was quantified with Morisita's index. Held by TCRdb, this immuneACCESS table contains in-frame sequences only and omits some clones. Under half of the omission traces to an unresolved V gene where checked; the cause of the rest is unknown. V, J and clone size derive from that table, while D and trimming were established from the DNA sequence. The sample table lists under 45,000 clones, over 65% of them with a count of one. 20% to 25% of the sample rests with the top ten.

These data belong to a study of pediatric ulcerative colitis (dated by TCRdb to between 2018 and 2020). With regard to the full study: About seven ulcerative colitis patients had pancolitis and two had left-sided colitis, with histology consistent with ulcerative colitis in all. From under ten newly diagnosed, treatment-naive pediatric ulcerative colitis patients and a handful of non-IBD control children, paired blood and rectal samples were collected. By Pediatric Ulcerative Colitis Activity Index, mild disease was classified in two patients, moderate disease in several and acute severe colitis in three.

No immunosuppressive medication had been given to the ulcerative colitis patients before the diagnostic colonoscopy. Blood was sampled at the time of the colonoscopy. The Wizard kit (Promega) was used to extract genomic DNA from the blood and intestinal samples. The study at large found these results: The healthy control group was small, with only a few individuals. For technical reasons, blood samples from a couple of patients gave substantially fewer templates, and these samples were excluded from the blood-rectal overlap analysis. Controls, mild-moderate and acute severe colitis patients were separated by rectal repertoire features, and reduced rectal diversity due to clonal expansions was observed in acute severe colitis. A couple of rectal CDR3 clonotypes were found in every ulcerative colitis patient but in no control. Because repertoires were derived from total lymphocyte DNA, patterns in rare subsets such as regulatory T cells may not have been reflected. Autologous blood-rectal clonal overlap was significantly higher in ulcerative colitis patients than in controls, suggesting increased T cell trafficking to inflamed tissue.

Specimen: blood. The chain was built from TRBV19 and TRBJ2-1, with 12 bases matching TRBD2. The origin of this receptor is a girl between 10 and 17 years old with moderate ulcerative colitis. The DNA sequence is given as TGTGCCAGTAGTATATTCCCTCTCCCTAGCGGGGGGGCCTACAATGAGCAGTTCTTC. The translation is CASSIFPLPSGGAYNEQFF.